The next 15 T cell receptor beta chains were all read from a single sample in a study of identical twins. TCRdb fed the 5' RACE reads into MiXCR, producing one record per CDR3 protein. Of fewer than 900,000 distinct CDR3 sequences listed, 15% to 20% were seen once; the top ten hold around 12%. These records were also assigned to another study, of T cells expressing NK-cell markers.

Source material: PBMCs. These receptors originate from a woman in her late teens or twenties in good health.

The J gene is TRBJ1-3, the V gene TRBV2; D may be TRBD1 (5 bases). V shed 11 bases and J shed 0 bases, with 17 bases lying between them. The CDR3 is 15 residues long. CDR1 and CDR2 (germline): SNHLY, FYNNEI. The DNA of the CDR3 is TGTGCCGGAAGGCAAGGGGTTCTCTCTGGAAACACCATATATTTT. Protein: CAGRQGVLSGNTIYF.

This clonotype showed up just once. The genes are TRBV19 and TRBJ1-4; D gene uncertain. CDR1 is LNHDA, CDR2 SQIVND, per germline (reference sequence). V was trimmed by 7 bases and J by 7 bases, leaving 19 bases between them. This CDR3 region has 15 residues. DNA for the CDR3: TGTGCCAGTACGGATTGGGCGGCGCGACCTGAAAAACTGTTTTTT. Protein sequence: CASTDWAARPEKLFF.

CDR3 coding DNA: TGTGCCAGCAGCTTGGTCGGTCTAGCGGGAGACACCGGGGAGCTGTTTTTT. It yields the protein CASSLVGLAGDTGELFF. The V and J genes are TRBV5-6 and TRBJ2-2; TRBD2 matches at 10 bases. The V gene's germline CDR1 is SGHDT and CDR2 YYEEEE. The CDR3 has 17 amino acids. V lost 0 bases to trimming and J lost 3 bases; unmatched junction nucleotides: 5.

The chain employs TRBV5-6 and TRBJ2-1; TRBD2 agrees at 7 bases. The CDR3 covers 13 residues. The J segment lost 11 bases and the V segment lost 4 bases, leaving 9 bases of the junction unmatched. Germline CDR1 is SGHDT and CDR2 is YYEEEE. This CDR3 is CASSQVGGTKQFF. In DNA form, the CDR3 reads TGTGCCAGCAGCCAGGTGGGCGGGACTAAGCAGTTCTTC. Full variable domain (rest looked up from reference TRBV5-6 and TRBJ2-1): DAGVTQSPTHLIKTRGQQVTLRCSPKSGHDTVSWYQQALGQGPQFIFQYYEEEERQRGNFPDRFSGHQFPNYSSELNVNALLLGDSALYLCASSQVGGTKQFFGPGTRLTVL.

The chain joins TRBV28 to TRBJ1-2; unclear D gene. CDR3 length equals 15 residues. The germline V gene has CDR1 MDHEN and CDR2 SYDVKM. The ends were cut back, 4 bases at V and 2 bases at J, with 14 bases in the middle. The CDR3 protein is CASSSQAPKNYGYTF. Written as DNA, the CDR3 is TGTGCCAGCAGTTCTCAAGCTCCCAAAAACTATGGCTACACCTTC.

The V and J genes are TRBV7-9 and TRBJ2-1; no firm D call. Germline CDR1 reads SEHNR; CDR2 reads FQNEAQ (reference sequence). The CDR3 consists of 15 residues. Trimming shortened V by 4 bases and J by 6 bases, and 16 bases separated the two germline ends. The CDR3 spells CASSSLTSESNEQFF. DNA for the CDR3: TGTGCCAGCAGCTCCCTGACTTCCGAATCCAATGAGCAGTTCTTC. The full variable domain, rest sourced from reference TRBV7-9 and TRBJ2-1, is DTGVSQNPRHKITKRGQNVTFRCDPISEHNRLYWYRQTLGQGPEFLTYFQNEAQLEKSRLLSDRFSAERPKGSFSTLEIQRTEQGDSAMYLCASSSLTSESNEQFFGPGTRLTVL.

The table lists this clonotype with a few counts. This rearrangement joins TRBV30 to TRBJ1-2; TRBD1 is a possible D gene (6 bases). Germline assignment: CDR1 GTSNPN and CDR2 SVGIG (reference sequence). CDR3 size: 14 residues. Trimming took 4 bases from V and 7 from J, leaving 19 bases between them. The CDR3 sequence: CAWNSNQGISGYTF. In nucleotides, the CDR3 is TGTGCCTGGAACTCAAACCAGGGGATTAGTGGCTACACCTTC.

This clonotype appeared a few times. The rearrangement joins TRBV10-2 to TRBJ2-1; TRBD1 aligns across 7 bases. CDR3 length equals 13 residues. Looked up from germline, CDR1 is WSHSY and CDR2 is SAAADI. With 10 bases clipped from V and 6 bases from J, the junction kept 9 bases outside the gene matches. CDR3 DNA sequence: TGCGCCACCAGCATCCGGGACAGCAATGAGCAGTTCTTC. As protein: CATSIRDSNEQFF.

The chain uses TRBV5-1 and TRBJ1-1; TRBD1 matches 7 bases. J gave up 11 bases and V 3 bases, and 13 bases lay outside the gene matches. The CDR3 is 14 residues long. CDR1 and CDR2 (germline): SGHRS, YFSETQ. In DNA form, the CDR3 reads TGCGCCAGCAGCTCCGCCGTGGGACAGTTGAAGGCTTTCTTT. Translation: CASSSAVGQLKAFF.

The gene calls are TRBV3-1 and TRBJ2-7; TRBD1 aligns across 7 bases. Germline assignment: CDR1 LGHDT and CDR2 YNNKEL (reference sequence). The V gene end was trimmed by 1 base and the J gene end by 2 bases; junction bases not matched to a gene: 2. This CDR3 contains 14 residues. The CDR3 loop reads CASSQADRTYEQYF. In DNA form, the CDR3 reads TGTGCCAGCAGCCAAGCGGACAGGACCTACGAGCAGTACTTC.

This clonotype occurred a few times. The genes are TRBV7-9 and TRBJ2-7; a possible D gene is TRBD2 (5 bases). CDR1 is SEHNR and CDR2 is FQNEAQ in the germline V gene (reference sequence). The CDR3 has 11 amino acids. The CDR3 loop is CASGGAYEQYF. CDR3 in DNA: TGTGCGAGCGGAGGAGCCTACGAGCAGTACTTC.

This clonotype has a count of ten or more. The V and J genes are TRBV6-1 and TRBJ1-2; possibly TRBD1 for D (5 bases). V was shortened by 6 bases and J by 10 bases, with 18 bases between the two germline ends. Germline CDR1 and CDR2: MNHNS and SASEGT. The CDR3 runs to 13 residues. The CDR3 nucleotides are TGTGCCAGCAGCATATCCCGGGGGACTTCCTACACCTTC. Protein product: CASSISRGTSYTF.

The chain recombines TRBV7-2 with TRBJ2-3, with 8 nucleotides matching TRBD1. Germline values: CDR1 SGHTA, CDR2 FQGNSA. CDR3 length equals 14 residues. Germline trimming cut 5 bases from V and 3 bases from J; bases unmatched to any gene: 4. CDR3 loop: CASSPWTGTDTQYF. The CDR3 coding sequence is TGTGCCAGCAGCCCCTGGACAGGGACAGATACGCAGTATTTT.

The V gene is TRBV12-3 or TRBV12-4, the J gene TRBJ2-3; D is unresolved. Trimming shortened V by 5 bases and J by 2 bases, and 8 bases separated the two germline ends. The CDR3 is made up of 13 amino acids. For the CDR3, the DNA is TGTGCCAGCAGTCCTCGGGTCACAGATACGCAGTATTTT. This translates into CASSPRVTDTQYF.

V is TRBV9 and J is TRBJ2-6; TRBD2 might be the D (5 bases). The CDR3 runs to 15 residues. CDR1 and CDR2 from the germline V gene are SGDLS and YYNGEE. The V gene lost 0 bases and the J gene lost 2 bases, with 6 bases spanning the gap. The CDR3 region is CASSVVGAGANVLTF. The CDR3 DNA is TGTGCCAGCAGCGTAGTCGGGGCTGGGGCCAACGTCCTGACTTTC.